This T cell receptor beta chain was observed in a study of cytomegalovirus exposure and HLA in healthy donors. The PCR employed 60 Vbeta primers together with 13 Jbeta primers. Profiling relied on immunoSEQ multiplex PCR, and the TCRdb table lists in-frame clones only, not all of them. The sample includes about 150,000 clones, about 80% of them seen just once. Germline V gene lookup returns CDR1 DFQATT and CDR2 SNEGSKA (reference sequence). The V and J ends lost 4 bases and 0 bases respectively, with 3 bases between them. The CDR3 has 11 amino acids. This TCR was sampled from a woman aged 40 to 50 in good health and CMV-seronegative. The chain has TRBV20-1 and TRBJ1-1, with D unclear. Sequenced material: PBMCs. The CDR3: CSAIMNTEAFF. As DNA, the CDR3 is TGCAGTGCTATAATGAACACTGAAGCTTTCTTT.